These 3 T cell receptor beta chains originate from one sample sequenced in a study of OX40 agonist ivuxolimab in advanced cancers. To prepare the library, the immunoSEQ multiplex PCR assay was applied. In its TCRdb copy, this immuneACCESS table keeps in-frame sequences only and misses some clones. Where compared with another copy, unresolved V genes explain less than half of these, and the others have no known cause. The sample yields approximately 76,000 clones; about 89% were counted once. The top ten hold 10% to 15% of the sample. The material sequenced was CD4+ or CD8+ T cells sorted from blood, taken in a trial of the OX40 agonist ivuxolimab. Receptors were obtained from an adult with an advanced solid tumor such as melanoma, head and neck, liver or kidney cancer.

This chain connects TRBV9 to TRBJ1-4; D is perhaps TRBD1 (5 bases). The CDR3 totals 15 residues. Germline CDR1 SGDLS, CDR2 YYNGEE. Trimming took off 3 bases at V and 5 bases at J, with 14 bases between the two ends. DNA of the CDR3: TGTGCCAGCAGCGCCGGGGGAGGTCGGAATGAAAAACTGTTTTTT. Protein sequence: CASSAGGGRNEKLFF.

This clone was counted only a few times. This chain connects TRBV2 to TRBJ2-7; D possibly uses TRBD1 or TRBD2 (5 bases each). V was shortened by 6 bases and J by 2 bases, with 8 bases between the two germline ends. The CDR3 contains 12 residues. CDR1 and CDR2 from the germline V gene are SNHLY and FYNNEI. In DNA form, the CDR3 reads TGTGCCAGCAGGAGGGGAGCCTACGAGCAGTACTTC. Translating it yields CASRRGAYEQYF.

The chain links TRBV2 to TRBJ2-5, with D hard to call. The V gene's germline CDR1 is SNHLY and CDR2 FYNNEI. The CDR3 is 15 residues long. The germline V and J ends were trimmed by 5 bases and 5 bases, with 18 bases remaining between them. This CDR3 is CASSFHFVGRETQYF. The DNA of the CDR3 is TGTGCCAGCAGTTTCCACTTCGTGGGTCGGGAGACCCAGTACTTC.